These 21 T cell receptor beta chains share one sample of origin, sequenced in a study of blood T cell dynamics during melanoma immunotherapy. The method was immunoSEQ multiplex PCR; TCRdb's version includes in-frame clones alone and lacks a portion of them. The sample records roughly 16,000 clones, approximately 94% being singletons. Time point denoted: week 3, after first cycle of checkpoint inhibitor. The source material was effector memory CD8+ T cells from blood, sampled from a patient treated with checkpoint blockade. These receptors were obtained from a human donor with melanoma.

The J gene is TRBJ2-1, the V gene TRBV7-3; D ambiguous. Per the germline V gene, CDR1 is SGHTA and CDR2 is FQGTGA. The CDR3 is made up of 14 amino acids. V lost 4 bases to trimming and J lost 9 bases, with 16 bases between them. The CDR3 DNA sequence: TGTGCCAGCAGCTCCAATACGGGTCTCGGTGAGCAGTTCTTC. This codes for CASSSNTGLGEQFF.

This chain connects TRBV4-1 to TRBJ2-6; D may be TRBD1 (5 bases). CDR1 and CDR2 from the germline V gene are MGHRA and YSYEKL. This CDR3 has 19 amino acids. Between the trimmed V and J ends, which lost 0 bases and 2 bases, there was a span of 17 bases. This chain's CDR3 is CASSQETVTVETGANVLTF. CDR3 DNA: TGCGCCAGCAGCCAAGAGACAGTTACGGTCGAAACTGGGGCCAACGTCCTGACTTTC.

Written as DNA, the CDR3 is TGTGCCAGCAGTTTAATAGCGTCGAGCTCCTACGAGCAGTACTTC. Protein: CASSLIASSSYEQYF. The chain recombines TRBV27 with TRBJ2-7; D is perhaps TRBD2 (5 bases). Between the trimmed V and J ends, which lost 2 bases and 0 bases, there was a span of 11 bases. The CDR3 extends over 15 amino acids. Per germline, CDR1 MNHEY and CDR2 SMNVEV (reference sequence).

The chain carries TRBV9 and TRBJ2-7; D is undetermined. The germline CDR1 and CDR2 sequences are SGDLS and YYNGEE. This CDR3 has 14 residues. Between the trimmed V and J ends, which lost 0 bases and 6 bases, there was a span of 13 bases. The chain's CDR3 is CASSVGGSWSEQYF. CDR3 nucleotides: TGTGCCAGCAGCGTAGGAGGTAGTTGGAGCGAGCAGTACTTC.

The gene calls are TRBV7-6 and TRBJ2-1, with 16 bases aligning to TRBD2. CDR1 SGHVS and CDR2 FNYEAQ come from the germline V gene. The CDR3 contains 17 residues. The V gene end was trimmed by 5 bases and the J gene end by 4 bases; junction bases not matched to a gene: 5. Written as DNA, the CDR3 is TGTGCCAGCAGCATGGGACTAGCGGGAGGGCCTTACAATGAGCAGTTCTTC. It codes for CASSMGLAGGPYNEQFF.

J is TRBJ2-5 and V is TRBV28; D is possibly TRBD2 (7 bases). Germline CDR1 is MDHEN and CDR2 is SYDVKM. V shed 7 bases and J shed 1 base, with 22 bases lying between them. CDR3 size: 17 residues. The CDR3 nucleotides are TGTGCCAGCACCGCGCGCGGGGGCCGACCCTCCCAAGAGACCCAGTACTTC. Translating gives CASTARGGRPSQETQYF.

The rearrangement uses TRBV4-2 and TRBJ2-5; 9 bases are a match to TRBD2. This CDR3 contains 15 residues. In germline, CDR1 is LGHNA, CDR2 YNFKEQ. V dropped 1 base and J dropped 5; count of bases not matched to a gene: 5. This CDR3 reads CASSQVAGEVETQYF. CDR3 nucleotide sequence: TGTGCCAGCAGCCAAGTAGCGGGAGAGGTTGAGACCCAGTACTTC.

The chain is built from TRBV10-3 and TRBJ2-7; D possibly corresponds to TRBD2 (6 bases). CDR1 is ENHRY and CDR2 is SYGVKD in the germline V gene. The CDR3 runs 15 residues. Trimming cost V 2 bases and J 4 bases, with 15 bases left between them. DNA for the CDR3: TGTGCCATCAGTGAGGGACGGGAGAAGGTTTACGAGCAGTACTTC. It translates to CAISEGREKVYEQYF.

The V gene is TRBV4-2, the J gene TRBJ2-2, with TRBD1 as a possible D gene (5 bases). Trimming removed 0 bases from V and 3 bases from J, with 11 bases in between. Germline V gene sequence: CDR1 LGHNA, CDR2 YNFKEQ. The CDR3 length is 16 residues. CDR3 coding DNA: TGTGCCAGCAGCCAAGATGGGCAGGGTTACACCGGGGAGCTGTTTTTT. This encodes CASSQDGQGYTGELFF.

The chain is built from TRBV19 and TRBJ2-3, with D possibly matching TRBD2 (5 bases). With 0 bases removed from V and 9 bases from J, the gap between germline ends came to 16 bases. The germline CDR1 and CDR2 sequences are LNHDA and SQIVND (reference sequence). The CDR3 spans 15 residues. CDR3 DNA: TGTGCCAGTAGTATAGATTTGGCCGGAAGCGGAACGCAGTATTTT. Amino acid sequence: CASSIDLAGSGTQYF.

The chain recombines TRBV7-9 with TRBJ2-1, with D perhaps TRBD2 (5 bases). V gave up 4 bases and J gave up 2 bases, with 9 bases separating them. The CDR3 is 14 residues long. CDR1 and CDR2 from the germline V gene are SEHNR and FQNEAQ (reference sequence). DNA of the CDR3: TGTGCCAGCAGCTCTAGCAGAACCTACAATGAGCAGTTCTTC. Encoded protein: CASSSSRTYNEQFF.

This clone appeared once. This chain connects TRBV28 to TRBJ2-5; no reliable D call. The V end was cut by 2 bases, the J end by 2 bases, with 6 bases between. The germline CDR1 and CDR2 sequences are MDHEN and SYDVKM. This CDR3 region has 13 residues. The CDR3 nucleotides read TGTGCCAGCAGTTTAAACATACAAGAGACCCAGTACTTC. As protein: CASSLNIQETQYF. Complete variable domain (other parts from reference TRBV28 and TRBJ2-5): DVKVTQSSRYLVKRTGEKVFLECVQDMDHENMFWYRQDPGLGLRLIYFSYDVKMKEKGDIPEGYSVSREKKERFSLILESASTNQTSMYLCASSLNIQETQYFGPGTRLLVL.

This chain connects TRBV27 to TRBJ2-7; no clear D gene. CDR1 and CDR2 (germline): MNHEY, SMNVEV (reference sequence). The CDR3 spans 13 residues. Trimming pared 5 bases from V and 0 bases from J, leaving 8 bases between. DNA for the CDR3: TGTGCCAGCAGTGCCCAGAGCTCCTACGAGCAGTACTTC. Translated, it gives CASSAQSSYEQYF.

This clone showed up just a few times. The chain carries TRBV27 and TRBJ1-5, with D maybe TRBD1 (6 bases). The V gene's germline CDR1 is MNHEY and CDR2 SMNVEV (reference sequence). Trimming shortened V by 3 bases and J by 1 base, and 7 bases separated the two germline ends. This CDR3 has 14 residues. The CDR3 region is CASSFGQSNQPQHF. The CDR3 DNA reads TGTGCCAGCAGTTTTGGACAGAGCAATCAGCCCCAGCATTTT.

The CDR3 region is CASGRMDRGQETQYF. As DNA, the CDR3 is TGTGCCAGCGGCCGGATGGACAGGGGGCAAGAGACCCAGTACTTC. The rearrangement uses TRBV27 and TRBJ2-5; 10 bases line up with TRBD1. The junction had 8 bases not matched to a gene; V was cut back by 8 bases and J by 2 bases. The germline CDR1 and CDR2 sequences are MNHEY and SMNVEV (reference sequence). CDR3 size: 15 residues.

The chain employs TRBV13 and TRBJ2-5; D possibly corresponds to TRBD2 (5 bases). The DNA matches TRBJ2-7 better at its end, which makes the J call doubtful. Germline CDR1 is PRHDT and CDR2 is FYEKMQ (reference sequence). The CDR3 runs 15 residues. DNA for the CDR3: TGTGCCAGCAGCGAGTGGGGAGTGGGGTCCTACGAGCAGTACTTC. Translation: CASSEWGVGSYEQYF.

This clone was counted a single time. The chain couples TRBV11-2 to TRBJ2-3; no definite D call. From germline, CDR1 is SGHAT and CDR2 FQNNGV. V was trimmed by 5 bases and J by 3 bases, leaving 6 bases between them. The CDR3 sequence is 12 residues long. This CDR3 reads CASSLPTDTQYF. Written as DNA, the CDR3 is TGTGCCAGCAGCCTTCCGACAGATACGCAGTATTTT.

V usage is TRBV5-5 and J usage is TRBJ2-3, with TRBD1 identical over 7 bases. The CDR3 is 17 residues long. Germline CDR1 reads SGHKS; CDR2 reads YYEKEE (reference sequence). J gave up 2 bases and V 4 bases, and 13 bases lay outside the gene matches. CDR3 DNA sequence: TGTGCCAGCAGCCCTCCTCTTGACAGGGAGTACACAGATACGCAGTATTTT. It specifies CASSPPLDREYTDTQYF.

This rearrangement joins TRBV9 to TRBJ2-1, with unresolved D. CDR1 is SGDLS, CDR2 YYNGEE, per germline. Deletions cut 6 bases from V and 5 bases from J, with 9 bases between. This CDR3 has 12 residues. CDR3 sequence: CASTHSHNEQFF. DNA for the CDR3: TGTGCCAGCACCCATTCTCACAATGAGCAGTTCTTC.

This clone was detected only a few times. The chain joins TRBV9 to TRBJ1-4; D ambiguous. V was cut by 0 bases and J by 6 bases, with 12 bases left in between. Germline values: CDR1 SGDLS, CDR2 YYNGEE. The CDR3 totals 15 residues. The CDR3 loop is CASSVGDREDEKLFF. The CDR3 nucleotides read TGTGCCAGCAGCGTAGGGGATAGGGAGGATGAAAAACTGTTTTTT.

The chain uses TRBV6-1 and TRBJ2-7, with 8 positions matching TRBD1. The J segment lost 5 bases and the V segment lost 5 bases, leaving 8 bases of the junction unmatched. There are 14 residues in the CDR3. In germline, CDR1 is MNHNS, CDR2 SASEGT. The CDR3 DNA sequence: TGTGCCAGCAGTACCCGGACAGGGTTAGACGAGCAGTACTTC. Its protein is CASSTRTGLDEQYF.